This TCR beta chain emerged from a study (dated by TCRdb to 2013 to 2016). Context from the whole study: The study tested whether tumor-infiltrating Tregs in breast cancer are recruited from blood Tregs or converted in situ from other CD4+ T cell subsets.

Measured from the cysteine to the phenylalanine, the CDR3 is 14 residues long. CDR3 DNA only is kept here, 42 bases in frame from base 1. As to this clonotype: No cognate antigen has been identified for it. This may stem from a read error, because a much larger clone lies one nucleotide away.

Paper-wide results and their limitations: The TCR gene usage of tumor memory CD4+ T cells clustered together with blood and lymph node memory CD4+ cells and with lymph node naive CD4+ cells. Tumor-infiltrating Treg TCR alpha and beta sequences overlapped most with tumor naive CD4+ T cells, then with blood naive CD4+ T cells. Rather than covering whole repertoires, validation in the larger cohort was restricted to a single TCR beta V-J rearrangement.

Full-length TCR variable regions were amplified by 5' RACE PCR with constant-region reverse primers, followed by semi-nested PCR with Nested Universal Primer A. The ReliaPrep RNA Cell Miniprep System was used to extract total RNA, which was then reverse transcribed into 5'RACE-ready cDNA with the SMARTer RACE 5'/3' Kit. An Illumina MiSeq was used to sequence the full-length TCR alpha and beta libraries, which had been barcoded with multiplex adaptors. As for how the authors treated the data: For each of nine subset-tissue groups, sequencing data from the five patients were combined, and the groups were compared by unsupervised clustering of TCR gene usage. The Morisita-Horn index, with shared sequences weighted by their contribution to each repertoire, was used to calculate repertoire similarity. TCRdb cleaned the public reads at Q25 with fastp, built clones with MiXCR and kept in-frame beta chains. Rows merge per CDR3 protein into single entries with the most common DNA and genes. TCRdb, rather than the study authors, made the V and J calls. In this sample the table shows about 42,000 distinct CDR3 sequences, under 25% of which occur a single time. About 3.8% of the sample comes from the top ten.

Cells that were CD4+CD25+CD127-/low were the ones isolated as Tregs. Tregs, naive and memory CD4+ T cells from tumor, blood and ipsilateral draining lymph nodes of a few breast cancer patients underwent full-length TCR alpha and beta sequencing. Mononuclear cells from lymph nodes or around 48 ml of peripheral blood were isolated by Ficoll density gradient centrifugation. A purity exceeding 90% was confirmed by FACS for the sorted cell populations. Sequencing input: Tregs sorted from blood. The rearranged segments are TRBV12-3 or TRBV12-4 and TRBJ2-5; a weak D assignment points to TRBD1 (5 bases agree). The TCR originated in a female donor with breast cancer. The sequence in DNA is TGTGCCGGCAGTTTCTCCCAGGGTGGGGAGACCCAGTACTTC. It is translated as CAGSFSQGGETQYF.